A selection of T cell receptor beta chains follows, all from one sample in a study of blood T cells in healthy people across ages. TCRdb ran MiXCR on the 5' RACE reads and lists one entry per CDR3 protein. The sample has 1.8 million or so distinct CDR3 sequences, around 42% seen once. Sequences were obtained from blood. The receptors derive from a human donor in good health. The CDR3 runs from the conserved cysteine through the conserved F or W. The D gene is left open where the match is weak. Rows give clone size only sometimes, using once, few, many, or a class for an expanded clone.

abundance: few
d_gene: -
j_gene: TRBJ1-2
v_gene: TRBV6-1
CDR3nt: TGTGCCAGCAGTTCGGCCGGAGACTATGGCTACACCTTC
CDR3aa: CASSSAGDYGYTF

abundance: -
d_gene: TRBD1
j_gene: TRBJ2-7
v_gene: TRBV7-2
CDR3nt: TGTGCCAGCAGTTCGACCGGAACAGGGGTCTCCGAGCAGTACTTC
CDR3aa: CASSSTGTGVSEQYF

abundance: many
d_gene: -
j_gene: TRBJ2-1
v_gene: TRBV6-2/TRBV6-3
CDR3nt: TGTGCCAGCAGTTACGGGCCAGGACGCCTCCTACGGGAGAATGAGCAGTTCTTC
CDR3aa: CASSYGPGRLLRENEQFF

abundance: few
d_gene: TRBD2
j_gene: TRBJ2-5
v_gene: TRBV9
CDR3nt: TGTGCCAGCAGCGTAGGGGTAGCGGGGGGGCCTGAGGAGCAGTACTTC
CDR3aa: CASSVGVAGGPEEQYF

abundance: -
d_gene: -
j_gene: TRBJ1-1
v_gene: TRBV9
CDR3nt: TGTGCCAGCAGCGTAGTAGCCAGCATGAACACTGAAGCTTTCTTT
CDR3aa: CASSVVASMNTEAFF

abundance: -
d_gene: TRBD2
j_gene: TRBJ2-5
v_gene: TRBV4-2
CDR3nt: TGTGCCAGCAGCCAAGATGCTAGCGGGGGGGTGGGAGAGACCCAGTACTTC
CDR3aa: CASSQDASGGVGETQYF

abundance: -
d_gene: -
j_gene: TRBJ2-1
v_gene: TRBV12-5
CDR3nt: TGTGCTAGTGGCCTAAAGCTGGCGGGGCTTTTAAATGAGCAGTTCTTC
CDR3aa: CASGLKLAGLLNEQFF

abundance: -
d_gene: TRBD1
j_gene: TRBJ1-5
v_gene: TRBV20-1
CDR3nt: TGCAGTGCAAAAAACAGGGGAGGTCAGCCCCAGCATTTT
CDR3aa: CSAKNRGGQPQHF

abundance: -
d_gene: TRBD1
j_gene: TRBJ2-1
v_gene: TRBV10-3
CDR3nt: TGTGCCATCAGTGAGACTGACAGGGAAGAGCAGTTCTTC
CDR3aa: CAISETDREEQFF

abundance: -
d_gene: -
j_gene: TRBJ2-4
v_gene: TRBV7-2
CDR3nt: TGTGCCAGCAGCTTGGGATCGACCAGGTACTTC
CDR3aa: CASSLGSTRYF

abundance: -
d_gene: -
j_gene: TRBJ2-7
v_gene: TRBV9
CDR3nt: TGTGCCTGCAGCGTAGGAAGTGGGTTTACCTACGAGCAGTACTTC
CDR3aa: CACSVGSGFTYEQYF

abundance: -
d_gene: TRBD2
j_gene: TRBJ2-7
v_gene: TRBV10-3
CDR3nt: TGTGCCATCAGCTCAGAGAGCGGGGGGCCCGACGAGCAGTACTTC
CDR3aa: CAISSESGGPDEQYF

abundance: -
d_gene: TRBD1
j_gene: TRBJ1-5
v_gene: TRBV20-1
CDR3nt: TGCAGTGCTTCTCAGGGGGCGAGGGGCAATCAGCCCCAGCATTTT
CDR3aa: CSASQGARGNQPQHF

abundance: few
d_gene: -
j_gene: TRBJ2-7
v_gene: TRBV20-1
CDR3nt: TGCAGTGCCCACCGGGCGCTGGGGAGCCACGAGCAGTACTTC
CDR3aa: CSAHRALGSHEQYF

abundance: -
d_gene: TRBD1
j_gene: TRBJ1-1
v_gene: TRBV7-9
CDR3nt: TGTGCCAGCAGCCTCCTGGGACAGGGAGACACTGAAGCTTTCTTT
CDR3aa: CASSLLGQGDTEAFF

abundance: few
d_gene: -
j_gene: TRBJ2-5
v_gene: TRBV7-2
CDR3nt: TGTGCCAGCAGCGAGGACCGAGTGGTCGGTGGGCAGTACTTC
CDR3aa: CASSEDRVVGGQYF

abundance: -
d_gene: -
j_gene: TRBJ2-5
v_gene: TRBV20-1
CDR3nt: TGCAGTGCTAGGGGCGGTGGGGATGACAAGCAGTACTTC
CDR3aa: CSARGGGDDKQYF

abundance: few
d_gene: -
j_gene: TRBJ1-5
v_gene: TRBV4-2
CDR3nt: TGTGCCAGCAGCCAAGATCCTTCAGGGATGAGCAATCAGCCCCAGCATTTT
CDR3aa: CASSQDPSGMSNQPQHF

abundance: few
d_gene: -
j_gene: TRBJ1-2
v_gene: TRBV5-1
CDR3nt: TGCGCCAGCAGCTTGGCTGGCAGGGTTTATGGCTACACCTTC
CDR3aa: CASSLAGRVYGYTF

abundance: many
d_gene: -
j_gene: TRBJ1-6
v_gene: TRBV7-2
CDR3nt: TGTGCCAGCAGCTCGCCAGGGACGGGGCGGAATTCACCCCTCCACTTT
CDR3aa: CASSSPGTGRNSPLHF

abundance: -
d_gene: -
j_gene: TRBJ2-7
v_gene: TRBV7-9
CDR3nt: TGTGCCAGCCTCAGTAGCGGATCCTACGAGCAGTACTTC
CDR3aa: CASLSSGSYEQYF

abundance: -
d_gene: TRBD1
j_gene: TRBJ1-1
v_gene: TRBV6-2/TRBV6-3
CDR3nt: TGTGCCAGCAGTTACCCGGACAGGGGAGCTTTCTTT
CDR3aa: CASSYPDRGAFF

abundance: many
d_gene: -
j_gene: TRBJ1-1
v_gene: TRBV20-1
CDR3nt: TGCAGTGCAAGAGACAGAAGATTGAACACTGAAGCTTTCTTT
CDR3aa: CSARDRRLNTEAFF

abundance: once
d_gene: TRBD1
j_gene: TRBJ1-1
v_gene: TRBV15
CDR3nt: TGTGCCACCAGCAGAGATCCTGGCAGGGGGGAAGCTTTCTTT
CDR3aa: CATSRDPGRGEAFF

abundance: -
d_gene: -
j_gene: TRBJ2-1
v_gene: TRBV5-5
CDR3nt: TGTGCCAGCAGCTTGGGGGCAGCCCACAACAATGAGCAGTTCTTC
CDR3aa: CASSLGAAHNNEQFF

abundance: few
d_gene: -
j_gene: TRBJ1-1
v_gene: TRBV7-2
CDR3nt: TGTGCCAGCAGCTTAGCGGGGAATGCTGAAGCTTTCTTT
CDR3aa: CASSLAGNAEAFF

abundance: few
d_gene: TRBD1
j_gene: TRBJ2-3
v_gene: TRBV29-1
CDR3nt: TGCAGCGTTGTTCTCAGGGGGCGCCCAGATACGCAGTATTTT
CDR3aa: CSVVLRGRPDTQYF

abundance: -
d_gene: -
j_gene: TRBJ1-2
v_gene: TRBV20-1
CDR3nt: TGCAGTGCTATGGTTGGGGGAAATTATGGCTACACCTTC
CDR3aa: CSAMVGGNYGYTF

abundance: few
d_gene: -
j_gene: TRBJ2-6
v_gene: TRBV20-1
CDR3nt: TGCAGTTCAACGGGCCCGTTGGGTACTGGGGCCAACGTCCTGACTTTC
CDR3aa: CSSTGPLGTGANVLTF

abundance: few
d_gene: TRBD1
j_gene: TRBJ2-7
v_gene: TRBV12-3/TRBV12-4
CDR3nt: TGTGCCAGCAGTTTGCTTCTGGGACAGGGAGGCCACGAGCAGTACTTC
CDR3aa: CASSLLLGQGGHEQYF

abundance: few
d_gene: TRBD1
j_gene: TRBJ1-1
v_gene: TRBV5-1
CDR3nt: TGCGCCAGCAGCTTGGGGGGACAGGGCGACACTGAAGCTTTCTTT
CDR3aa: CASSLGGQGDTEAFF

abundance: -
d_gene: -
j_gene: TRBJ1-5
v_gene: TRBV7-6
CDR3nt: TGTGCCAGCAGCCCCTACGCGGGAAGGGATCAGCCCCAGCATTTT
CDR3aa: CASSPYAGRDQPQHF

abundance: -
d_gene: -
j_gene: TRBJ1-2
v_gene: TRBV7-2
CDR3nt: TGTGCCAGCAGCTCGGCTAGGTTATATGGCTACACCTTC
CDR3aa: CASSSARLYGYTF

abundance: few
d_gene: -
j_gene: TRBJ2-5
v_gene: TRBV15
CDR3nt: TGTGCCACCAGCACCCATGGACGGCACCAAGAGACCCAGTACTTC
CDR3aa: CATSTHGRHQETQYF